This is a list of T cell receptor beta chains from one sample in a study of cytomegalovirus exposure and HLA in healthy donors. Assay: immunoSEQ multiplex PCR; the TCRdb copy retains only in-frame clones and omits some. The profile shows approximately 280,000 clones, around 89% of them singletons. Source material: PBMCs. Receptors originate from a woman between 18 and 30 years old in good health and CMV-seronegative. CDR3s include the opening cysteine and the closing phenylalanine or tryptophan. The order of the fields is clone size, D gene, CDR3 length, J gene, V gene, CDR3 DNA, CDR3 protein. A D gene is named only where the DNA matches it firmly. Some rows mark clone size as missing; the rest say once, few, many or name a class of expanded clone.

. TRBD1 16 TRBJ1-6 TRBV5-1 TGCGCCAGCAGCCTTTCGGCAGGGGGCAGTAATTCACCCCTCCACTTT CASSLSAGGSNSPLHF
. TRBD2 15 TRBJ2-3 TRBV2 TGTGCCAGCAGGGTGGTAGCGGGAGGAACAGATACGCAGTATTTT CASRVVAGGTDTQYF
. . 12 TRBJ2-2 TRBV7-3 TGTGCCAGCAGCTTATCGTCTGGGGAGCTGTTTTTT CASSLSSGELFF
. TRBD1 14 TRBJ2-5 TRBV5-1 TGCGCCAGCAGCTTGGACAGGGGCGGGGAGACCCAGTACTTC CASSLDRGGETQYF
once TRBD2 15 TRBJ2-1 TRBV5-1 TGCGCCAGCAGCTTACGTAGCGGGAGGACGAGTGAGCAGTTCTTC CASSLRSGRTSEQFF
. TRBD2 15 TRBJ2-7 TRBV5-1 TGCGCCAGCAGCCCCGGGACTAGCGGAGTCTACGAGCAGTACTTC CASSPGTSGVYEQYF
. . 18 TRBJ2-1 TRBV5-4 TGTGCCAGCCAAGGAATGGGGCTTGGTACACCTCGCTACAATGAGCAGTTCTTC CASQGMGLGTPRYNEQFF
. TRBD2 15 TRBJ2-7 TRBV6-1 TGTGCCAGCAGAGTGGAGGAGCGGGGCCTATACGAGCAGTACTTC CASRVEERGLYEQYF
. . 13 TRBJ1-5 TRBV19 TGTGCCAGTAGGAGACAGAGCAATCAGCCCCAGCATTTT CASRRQSNQPQHF
. . 14 TRBJ1-1 TRBV9 TGTGCCAGCAGCGTAGGCAGGGGCCACACTGAAGCTTTCTTT CASSVGRGHTEAFF
. . 13 TRBJ2-7 TRBV10-3 TGTGCCATCAGGAAGGGGGAATTGGACGAGCAGTACTTC CAIRKGELDEQYF
. TRBD2 17 TRBJ2-1 TRBV4-2 TGTGCCAGCAGCCAAGATCGCGCTAGCGGGAGATACAATGAGCAGTTCTTC CASSQDRASGRYNEQFF
. . 12 TRBJ1-3 TRBV6-1 TGTGCCAGCAGTGAGCGGGGAAACACCATATATTTT CASSERGNTIYF
. TRBD2 15 TRBJ2-2 TRBV5-4 TGTGCCAGCAGCATAAGCGGGACGAACACCGGGGAGCTGTTTTTT CASSISGTNTGELFF
. . 16 TRBJ2-1 TRBV27 TGTGCCAGCAGTCGGGACTCTACGAGCTCCTACAATGAGCAGTTCTTC CASSRDSTSSYNEQFF
. . 13 TRBJ2-7 TRBV4-1 TGCGCCAGCAGCCTGCAGACTGTCTACGAGCAGTACTTC CASSLQTVYEQYF
once TRBD2 14 TRBJ2-7 TRBV7-2 TGTGCCAGCAGCCTTAGCGGGACCAACGACGAGCAGTACTTC CASSLSGTNDEQYF
. TRBD1 15 TRBJ1-1 TRBV18 TGTGCCAGCTCGCTACAGGGGGGGCTGAACACTGAAGCTTTCTTT CASSLQGGLNTEAFF
. TRBD1 14 TRBJ1-2 TRBV9 TGTGCCAGCAGCGTAGGAACAGGGGACTATGGCTACACCTTC CASSVGTGDYGYTF
once TRBD2 17 TRBJ2-7 TRBV7-7 TGTGCTAGCAGCTTAGAATCCCCACTAGCGGGAGCCTACGAGCAGTACTTC CASSLESPLAGAYEQYF
. TRBD1 15 TRBJ1-5 TRBV5-5 TGTGCCAGCAGCCCAGACAGGGGAAAGGATCAGCCCCAGCATTTT CASSPDRGKDQPQHF
. . 18 TRBJ1-5 TRBV27 TGTGCCAGCAGTCCCCGCCGGGGGGGGATCTATAGCAATCAGCCCCAGCATTTT CASSPRRGGIYSNQPQHF
once TRBD2 17 TRBJ2-6 TRBV27 TGTGCCAGCAGTTTACGGGGAGGGCCCACTGGGGCCAACGTCCTGACTTTC CASSLRGGPTGANVLTF
. TRBD2 14 TRBJ2-2 TRBV25-1 TGTGCCAGCAGTGTATTTGGCGGGGGAGGCGGGCTGTTTTTT CASSVFGGGGGLFF
. TRBD1 16 TRBJ1-2 TRBV12-5 TGTGCTAGTGCCTTAGACCGCGGACAGGGAGACTATGGCTACACCTTC CASALDRGQGDYGYTF
. . 13 TRBJ1-5 TRBV6-1 TGTGCCAGCAGTGAAAGGGGGAATCAGCCCCAGCATTTT CASSERGNQPQHF
. TRBD1 14 TRBJ2-2 TRBV4-3 TGCGCCAGCAAGGTGGCAGGGGGCGCCGGGGAGCTGTTTTTT CASKVAGGAGELFF
. TRBD2 16 TRBJ2-1 TRBV10-3 TGTGCCATCAGTGGGGCTAGCGGGGGTGTCTACAATGAGCAGTTCTTC CAISGASGGVYNEQFF
once . 15 TRBJ1-2 TRBV6-1 TGTGCCAGCAGTGAAGACCGACAGGTCTGGGACGGCTACACCTTC CASSEDRQVWDGYTF
. . 14 TRBJ1-4 TRBV5-1 TGCGCCAGCAGCTTGTACGGGGCTAATGAAAAACTGTTTTTT CASSLYGANEKLFF
. . 13 TRBJ1-1 TRBV7-9 TGTGCCAGCAGCCTCCTGACAGGACCTGAAGCTTTCTTT CASSLLTGPEAFF
. . 13 TRBJ1-6 TRBV5-6 TGTGCCAGCAGCTTGGATCTGGCGGGGAACCTCCACTTT CASSLDLAGNLHF
. TRBD2 18 TRBJ2-3 TRBV28 TGTGCCAGCAGTTTATGGAGGGCTAGCGGGAGAGGCACAGATACGCAGTATTTT CASSLWRASGRGTDTQYF
. TRBD2 17 TRBJ2-1 TRBV4-2 TGTGCCAGCAGCCTACGGGTGGCGGGAGGTCCCTACAATGAGCAGTTCTTC CASSLRVAGGPYNEQFF
. . 14 TRBJ2-7 TRBV5-1 TGCGCCAGCAGCTTGGTTCAGGGGATGGGCGAGCAGTACTTC CASSLVQGMGEQYF
. TRBD1 17 TRBJ2-5 TRBV13 TGTGCCAGCAGCTTAGGAACAGGGGGCGCAGGCCAAGAGACCCAGTACTTC CASSLGTGGAGQETQYF